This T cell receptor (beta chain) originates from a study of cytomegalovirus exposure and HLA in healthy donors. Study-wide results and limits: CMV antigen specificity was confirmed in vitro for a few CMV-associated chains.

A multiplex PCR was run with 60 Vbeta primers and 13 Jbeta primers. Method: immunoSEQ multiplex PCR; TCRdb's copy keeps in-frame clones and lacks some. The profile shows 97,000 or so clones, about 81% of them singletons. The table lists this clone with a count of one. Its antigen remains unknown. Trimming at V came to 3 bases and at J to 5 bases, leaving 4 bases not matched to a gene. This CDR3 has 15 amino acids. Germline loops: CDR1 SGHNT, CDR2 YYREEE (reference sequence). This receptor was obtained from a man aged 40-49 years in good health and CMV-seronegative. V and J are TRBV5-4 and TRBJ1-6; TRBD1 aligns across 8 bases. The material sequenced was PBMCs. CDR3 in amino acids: CASSYGQGNNSPLHF. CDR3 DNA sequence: TGTGCCAGCAGCTATGGACAGGGTAATAATTCACCCCTCCACTTT.